This is a list of T cell receptor beta chains from one sample in a study of cytomegalovirus exposure and HLA in healthy donors. Sequenced by immunoSEQ multiplex PCR; TCRdb stores in-frame clones only, minus some. In the table there are tens of thousands of clones, about 93% of which are singletons. The specimen sequenced was PBMCs. The receptors derive from a young woman in good health and CMV-seropositive. CDR3s include the opening cysteine and the closing phenylalanine or tryptophan. Each record gives: CDR3 length, clone size, J gene, D gene, V gene, CDR3 DNA, CDR3 protein. The D gene is left open where the match is weak. Not all rows give a size; the values are once, few, many and, for expanded clones, a class.

12 | . | TRBJ2-7 | TRBD1 | TRBV29-1 | TGCAGCGTAGGGGACAGGGTCTACGAGCAGTACTTC | CSVGDRVYEQYF
16 | . | TRBJ2-7 | TRBD1 | TRBV5-1 | TGCGCCAGCAGCCCCGGGACAGGTTTTGTTCGCTACGAGCAGTACTTC | CASSPGTGFVRYEQYF
13 | . | TRBJ1-1 | . | TRBV7-2 | TGTGCCAGCAGCTCCGACAGCAACACTGAAGCTTTCTTT | CASSSDSNTEAFF
14 | . | TRBJ2-7 | TRBD1 | TRBV6-1 | TGTGCCAGCAGGGTGACAGGGCTTTCCTACGAGCAGTACTTC | CASRVTGLSYEQYF
14 | . | TRBJ2-7 | TRBD1 | TRBV27 | TGTGCCAGCCGAAAACAGGGGGGAAGATACGAGCAGTACTTC | CASRKQGGRYEQYF
13 | . | TRBJ2-1 | . | TRBV6-1 | TGTGCCAGCAGTGAGTATCTTCGGGATGAGCAGTTCTTC | CASSEYLRDEQFF
15 | . | TRBJ2-1 | . | TRBV5-1 | TGCGCCAGCAGCCGGGCGGCGGGGTCCTACAATGAGCAGTTCTTC | CASSRAAGSYNEQFF
13 | . | TRBJ2-7 | TRBD1 | TRBV6-1 | TGTGCCAGCAGTCCGACAGGGACCTACGAGCAGTACTTC | CASSPTGTYEQYF
12 | once | TRBJ2-7 | TRBD1 | TRBV19 | TGTGCCAGCGGGACAGGGGGCGTCGGGCAGTACTTC | CASGTGGVGQYF
14 | . | TRBJ2-7 | . | TRBV14 | TGTGCCAGCAGCCAAGATCAGGGCCCCTACGAGCAGTACTTC | CASSQDQGPYEQYF
16 | . | TRBJ2-1 | . | TRBV18 | TGTGCCAGCTCACCACCGGGAGCCTGGACCTACAATGAGCAGTTCTTC | CASSPPGAWTYNEQFF
16 | . | TRBJ1-1 | . | TRBV27 | TGTGCCAGCAGTTTTTCAGGACAGATCAAGAACACTGAAGCTTTCTTT | CASSFSGQIKNTEAFF
15 | . | TRBJ2-5 | TRBD2 | TRBV15 | TGTGCCACCAGCAGAGCTAGCGGGGGGGAAAGGGACCAGTACTTC | CATSRASGGERDQYF